The 25 T cell receptor beta chains in this list originate from one sample, sequenced in a study of cytomegalovirus exposure and HLA in healthy donors (dated by TCRdb to between 2016 and 2019). Receptors were amplified or captured by the immunoSEQ multiplex PCR assay. A mixture of 60 forward primers for TCR Vbeta segments and 13 reverse primers for TCR Jbeta segments was used in the multiplex PCR. TCRdb stores this immuneACCESS table with in-frame sequences only. Part of the clones is absent; in the studies checked, under half of the shortfall reflects unresolved V genes, and no reason is known for the rest. This sample has fewer than 250,000 clones in its table, and about four fifths of those were observed once. The ten most abundant clones make up around 6% of the sample. Sequences were obtained from PBMCs. The receptors here all came from a middle-aged man in good health and CMV-seropositive.

In DNA form, the CDR3 reads TGTGCCAGCAGCTCGGGACTAGCGGGTTCCTACGAGCAGTACGTC. Translation gives CASSSGLAGSYEQYV. This rearrangement joins TRBV5-4 to TRBJ2-7; 12 nucleotides match TRBD2. After removal of 3 bases from V and 1 base from J, the junction contained 2 bases not matched to a gene. CDR1 and CDR2 from the germline V gene are SGHNT and YYREEE (reference sequence). The CDR3 sequence is 15 residues long.

The J gene is TRBJ2-7, the V gene TRBV4-1; 8 positions match TRBD1. Germline trimming cut 4 bases from V and 3 bases from J; bases unmatched to any gene: 5. CDR3 size: 14 residues. In germline, CDR1 is MGHRA, CDR2 YSYEKL. CDR3 region: CASSPGQASYEQYF. CDR3 DNA sequence: TGCGCCAGCAGCCCGGGACAGGCGAGCTACGAGCAGTACTTC.

This chain uses TRBV7-3 with TRBJ2-1; a weak D match, TRBD2 (6 bases). The V and J ends lost 4 bases and 6 bases respectively, with 16 bases between them. This CDR3 spans 15 amino acids. Germline V gene data show CDR1 as SGHTA and CDR2 as FQGTGA. In DNA, the CDR3 is TGTGCCAGCAGCTCCGCCGTGGGGACTTTCAATGAGCAGTTCTTC. As protein: CASSSAVGTFNEQFF.

V and J are TRBV7-9 and TRBJ2-3; TRBD1 might be the D (5 bases). Looked up from germline, CDR1 is SEHNR and CDR2 is FQNEAQ (reference sequence). CDR3 length equals 11 residues. V shed 10 bases and J shed 4 bases, with 9 bases lying between them. CDR3 nucleotides: TGTGCCACCCAGGGTCCAGATACGCAGTATTTT. It yields the protein CATQGPDTQYF.

The chain employs TRBV29-1 and TRBJ1-5; D not resolved. This CDR3 contains 13 residues. Germline values: CDR1 SQVTM, CDR2 ANQGSEA. V was pared by 7 bases and J by 2 bases, with 12 bases between. The CDR3 loop is CSAGMDGNQPQHF. The DNA for the CDR3 is TGCAGCGCCGGGATGGACGGCAATCAGCCCCAGCATTTT.

The V and J genes are TRBV29-1 and TRBJ2-5; TRBD1 aligns across 10 bases. Germline CDR1 reads SQVTM; CDR2 reads ANQGSEA. The V segment lost 2 bases and the J segment 4 bases; nucleotides outside the gene matches: 1. The CDR3 covers 13 residues. CDR3: CSVERDRGETQYF. Written as DNA, the CDR3 is TGCAGCGTTGAAAGGGACAGGGGAGAGACCCAGTACTTC.

The V call is TRBV15, the J call TRBJ1-1, with D tentatively TRBD1 (5 bases). Deletions cut 5 bases from V and 0 bases from J, with 13 bases between. CDR1 LNHNV and CDR2 YYDKDF come from the germline V gene (reference sequence). CDR3 length: 15 residues. The CDR3 nucleotides are TGTGCCACCAGCCCTGGGGGACTAATGAACACTGAAGCTTTCTTT. This encodes CATSPGGLMNTEAFF.

V usage is TRBV6-5 and J usage is TRBJ1-5; 8 positions agree with TRBD1. Trimming removed 8 bases from V and 3 bases from J; junction bases left unmatched: 3. This CDR3 is 13 amino acids long. The V gene's germline CDR1 is MNHEY and CDR2 SVGAGI. This chain's CDR3 is CASGTGDNQPQHF. For the CDR3, the DNA is TGTGCCAGCGGGACAGGAGACAATCAGCCCCAGCATTTT.

This chain links TRBV27 with TRBJ2-1; a possible D gene is TRBD1 (6 bases). The CDR3 extends over 15 amino acids. Germline loops: CDR1 MNHEY, CDR2 SMNVEV (reference sequence). V was shortened by 5 bases and J by 6 bases, with 17 bases between the two germline ends. The CDR3 loop is CASSDRDTVLNEQFF. The CDR3 DNA is TGTGCCAGCAGTGACCGGGACACCGTACTCAATGAGCAGTTCTTC.

The chain is built from TRBV5-1 and TRBJ2-3, with 9 bases that match TRBD2. The junction had 1 base not matched to a gene; V was cut back by 2 bases and J by 3 bases. Germline V CDR1 and CDR2: SGHRS, YFSETQ. The length of the CDR3 is 14 residues. The CDR3 DNA sequence: TGCGCCAGCAGCTTTGCGGGAGGGACAGATACGCAGTATTTT. Amino acid sequence: CASSFAGGTDTQYF.

The genes are TRBV7-9 and TRBJ2-5, with 7 nucleotides matching TRBD1. The CDR3 spans 15 residues. Germline assignment: CDR1 SEHNR and CDR2 FQNEAQ (reference sequence). Trimming at V came to 4 bases and at J to 3 bases, leaving 8 bases not matched to a gene. The CDR3: CASSSPGTAKETQYF. For the CDR3, the DNA is TGTGCCAGCAGCTCACCCGGGACAGCTAAAGAGACCCAGTACTTC.

The rearrangement links TRBV30 to TRBJ1-1; tentatively, D is TRBD1 (6 bases). Germline V lookup: CDR1 GTSNPN, CDR2 SVGIG (reference sequence). Between the trimmed V and J ends, which lost 7 bases and 1 base, there was a span of 10 bases. The CDR3 is 12 residues long. CDR3 protein: CALQGPNTEAFF. CDR3 nucleotide sequence: TGTGCCTTACAGGGCCCGAACACTGAAGCTTTCTTT.

CDR3 sequence: CASSLAVDSLTGELFF. The CDR3 region has the DNA TGCGCCAGCAGCTTGGCCGTAGACAGCCTCACCGGGGAGCTGTTTTTT. The V gene is TRBV5-1, the J gene TRBJ2-2, with a possible D match to TRBD1 (5 bases). From germline, CDR1 is SGHRS and CDR2 YFSETQ. The CDR3 loop spans 16 amino acids. V was clipped by 0 bases and J by 4 bases, with 13 bases between them.

Comment on this clone: The junction and the germline gene differ at one end; a read error may be behind it. This specimen includes other DNA sequences encoding the same CDR3. The chain is built from TRBV9 and TRBJ2-5; 16 nucleotides match TRBD2. Germline V gene sequence: CDR1 SGDLS, CDR2 YYNGEE. The CDR3 has 17 amino acids. The CDR3 nucleotides are TGTGCCAGTAGCGAGGGGACTAGCGGGAGGGCCGGAGAGACCCAGTACTTC. Protein: CASSEGTSGRAGETQYF. Filled out from reference TRBV9 and TRBJ2-5, the complete variable domain reads DSGVTQTPKHLITATGQRVTLRCSPRSGDLSVYWYQQSLDQGLQFLIQYYNGEERAKGNILERFSAQQFPDLHSELNLSSLELGDSALYFCASSEGTSGRAGETQYFGPGTRLLVL.

The V and J genes are TRBV7-6 and TRBJ2-1, with 16 bases that match TRBD2. The CDR3 runs to 16 residues. Germline lookup yields CDR1 SGHVS and CDR2 FNYEAQ. Trimming at V came to 4 bases and at J to 7 bases, leaving 4 bases not matched to a gene. The CDR3, as DNA: TGTGCCAGCAGCTCGGGACTAGCGGGAGGGCGGAATGAGCAGTTCTTC. Translation gives CASSSGLAGGRNEQFF.

The chain uses TRBV19 and TRBJ2-2, with D perhaps TRBD2 (6 bases). Germline V gene data show CDR1 as LNHDA and CDR2 as SQIVND (reference sequence). V gave up 1 base and J gave up 8 bases, with 11 bases separating them. This CDR3 has 14 amino acids. CDR3 sequence (DNA): TGTGCCAGTAGTATAGCGGGAGTAGTAGGGGAGCTGTTTTTT. This encodes CASSIAGVVGELFF. Together with reference TRBV19 and TRBJ2-2, the CDR3 gives the full variable domain: DGGITQSPKYLFRKEGQNVTLSCEQNLNHDAMYWYRQDPGQGLRLIYYSQIVNDFQKGDIAEGYSVSREKKESFPLTVTSAQKNPTAFYLCASSIAGVVGELFFGEGSRLTVL.

This sequence joins TRBV18 and TRBJ1-5; D uncertain. In germline, CDR1 is KGHSH, CDR2 LQKENI. The CDR3 spans 15 residues. Trimming stripped 5 bases from V and 2 bases from J, with 13 bases between. DNA of the CDR3: TGTGCCAGCTCAATTAGGGAGTGGGGCAATCAGCCCCAGCATTTT. The encoded protein is CASSIREWGNQPQHF. Together with reference TRBV18 and TRBJ1-5, the CDR3 gives the full variable domain: NAGVMQNPRHLVRRRGQEARLRCSPMKGHSHVYWYRQLPEEGLKFMVYLQKENIIDESGMPKERFSAEFPKEGPSILRIQQVVRGDSAAYFCASSIREWGNQPQHFGDGTRLSIL.

The chain employs TRBV27 and TRBJ2-3; D ambiguous. From germline, CDR1 is MNHEY and CDR2 SMNVEV (reference sequence). Deletions cut 6 bases from V and 0 bases from J, with 7 bases between. This CDR3 contains 13 residues. CDR3 nucleotides: TGTGCCAGCAGCCCCGTGAGCACAGATACGCAGTATTTT. It encodes CASSPVSTDTQYF.

This chain links TRBV29-1 with TRBJ2-7; the match to TRBD2 covers 8 bases. CDR3 length: 12 amino acids. The germline V gene encodes CDR1 SQVTM and CDR2 ANQGSEA. V shed 7 bases, J shed 2 bases, and the junction held 4 bases outside the gene matches. The CDR3 nucleotides are TGCAGCGCCGTAGCGGGACCCTACGAGCAGTACTTC. It yields the protein CSAVAGPYEQYF.

The chain joins TRBV19 to TRBJ2-1, with 8 bases identical to TRBD1. Germline trimming cut 7 bases from V and 4 bases from J; bases unmatched to any gene: 9. Germline values: CDR1 LNHDA, CDR2 SQIVND (reference sequence). This CDR3 comprises 15 residues. As DNA, the CDR3 is TGTGCCAGTAAAGATAAGGGGACAGGATACAATGAGCAGTTCTTC. This gives the protein CASKDKGTGYNEQFF.

V gene TRBV27 combines with J gene TRBJ1-5; D unclear. The CDR3 has 14 amino acids. The germline V gene has CDR1 MNHEY and CDR2 SMNVEV (reference sequence). The V end was cut by 6 bases, the J end by 3 bases, with 12 bases between. The CDR3 bases are TGTGCCAGCAGGCCTGCAGGCGCCAATCAGCCCCAGCATTTT. Amino acids: CASRPAGANQPQHF.

The J gene is TRBJ2-3, the V gene TRBV5-1; 13 bases map to TRBD2. The V segment lost 4 bases and the J segment 4 bases; nucleotides outside the gene matches: 9. The germline CDR1 and CDR2 sequences are SGHRS and YFSETQ. The CDR3 sequence is 17 residues long. This chain's CDR3 is CASSGRTSGSPPDTQYF. The CDR3 DNA follows: TGCGCCAGCAGCGGGCGGACTAGCGGGAGCCCCCCAGATACGCAGTATTTT. Together with reference TRBV5-1 and TRBJ2-3, the CDR3 gives the full variable domain: KAGVTQTPRYLIKTRGQQVTLSCSPISGHRSVSWYQQTPGQGLQFLFEYFSETQRNKGNFPGRFSGRQFSNSRSEMNVSTLELGDSALYLCASSGRTSGSPPDTQYFGPGTRLTVL.

The genes are TRBV15 and TRBJ2-3; 7 bases are a match to TRBD2. V lost 1 base and J lost 6; bases outside the gene matches: 4. The CDR3 runs 14 residues. Germline CDR1 LNHNV, CDR2 YYDKDF (reference sequence). The CDR3 loop reads CATSRGGSHDTQYF. The DNA of the CDR3 is TGTGCCACCAGCAGAGGCGGGAGCCACGATACGCAGTATTTT.

J is TRBJ2-1 and V is TRBV7-9; D is possibly TRBD2 (6 bases). The CDR3 totals 17 residues. V lost 4 bases and J 2 bases, leaving 18 bases between the germline ends. From germline, CDR1 is SEHNR and CDR2 FQNEAQ (reference sequence). The CDR3 protein is CASSSVGTGVTYNEQFF. The CDR3 nucleotides are TGTGCCAGCAGCTCGGTAGGGACGGGAGTCACCTACAATGAGCAGTTCTTC.

The chain is built from TRBV6-1 and TRBJ1-1; D gene ambiguous. The V end was cut by 7 bases, the J end by 5 bases, with 20 bases between. CDR1 and CDR2 (germline): MNHNS, SASEGT. The CDR3 loop spans 15 amino acids. The CDR3 DNA is TGTGCCAGCATCGAACGGGTTCTAGGAGGGACTGAAGCTTTCTTT. Translation: CASIERVLGGTEAFF.